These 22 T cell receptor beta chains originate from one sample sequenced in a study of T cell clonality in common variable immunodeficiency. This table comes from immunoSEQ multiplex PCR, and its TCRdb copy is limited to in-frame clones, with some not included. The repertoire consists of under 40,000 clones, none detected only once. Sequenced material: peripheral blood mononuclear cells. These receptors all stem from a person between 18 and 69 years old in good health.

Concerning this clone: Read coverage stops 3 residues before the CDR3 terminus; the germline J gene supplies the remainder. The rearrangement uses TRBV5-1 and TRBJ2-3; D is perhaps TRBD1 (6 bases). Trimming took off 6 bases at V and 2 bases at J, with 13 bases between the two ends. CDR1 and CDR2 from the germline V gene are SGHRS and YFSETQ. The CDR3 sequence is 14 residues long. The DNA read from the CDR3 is TGCGCCAGCACAGGGGCGAGTATCACAGATACG. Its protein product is CASTGASITDT. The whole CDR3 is CASTGASITDTQYF.

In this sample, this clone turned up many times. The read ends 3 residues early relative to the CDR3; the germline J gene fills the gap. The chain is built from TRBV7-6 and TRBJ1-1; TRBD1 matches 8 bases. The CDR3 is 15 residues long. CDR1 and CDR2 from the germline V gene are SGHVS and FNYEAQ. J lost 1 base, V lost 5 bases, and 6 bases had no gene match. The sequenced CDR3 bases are TGTGCCAGCAGCACTGGACAGGGTGCGAACACTGAA. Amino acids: CASSTGQGANTE. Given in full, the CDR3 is CASSTGQGANTEAFF.

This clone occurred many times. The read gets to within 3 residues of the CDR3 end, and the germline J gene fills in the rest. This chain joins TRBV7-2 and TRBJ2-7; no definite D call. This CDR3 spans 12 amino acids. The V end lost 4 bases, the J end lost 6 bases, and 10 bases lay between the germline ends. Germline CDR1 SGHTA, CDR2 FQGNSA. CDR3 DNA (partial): TGTGCCAGCAGCTCCTTTGAAGGCGAG. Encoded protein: CASSSFEGE. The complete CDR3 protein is CASSSFEGEQYF.

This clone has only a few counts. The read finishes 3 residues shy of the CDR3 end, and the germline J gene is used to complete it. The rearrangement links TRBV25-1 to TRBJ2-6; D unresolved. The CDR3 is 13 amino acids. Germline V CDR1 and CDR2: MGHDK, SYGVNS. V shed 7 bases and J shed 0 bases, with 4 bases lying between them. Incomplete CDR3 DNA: TGTGCCAGCATCAGCTCTGGGGCCAACGTC. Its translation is CASISSGANV. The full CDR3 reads CASISSGANVLTF.

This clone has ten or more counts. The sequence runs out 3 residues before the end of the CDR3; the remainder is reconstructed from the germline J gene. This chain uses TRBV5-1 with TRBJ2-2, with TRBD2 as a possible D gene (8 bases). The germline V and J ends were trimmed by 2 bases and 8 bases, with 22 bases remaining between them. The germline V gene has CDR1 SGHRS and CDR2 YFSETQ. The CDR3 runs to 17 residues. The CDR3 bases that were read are TGCGCCAGCAGCTTAGGGGGCGCTGGACTAGCCGGGGGGGAG. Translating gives CASSLGGAGLAGGE. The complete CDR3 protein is CASSLGGAGLAGGELFF. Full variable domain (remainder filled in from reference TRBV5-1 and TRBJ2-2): KAGVTQTPRYLIKTRGQQVTLSCSPISGHRSVSWYQQTPGQGLQFLFEYFSETQRNKGNFPGRFSGRQFSNSRSEMNVSTLELGDSALYLCASSLGGAGLAGGELFFGEGSRLTVL.

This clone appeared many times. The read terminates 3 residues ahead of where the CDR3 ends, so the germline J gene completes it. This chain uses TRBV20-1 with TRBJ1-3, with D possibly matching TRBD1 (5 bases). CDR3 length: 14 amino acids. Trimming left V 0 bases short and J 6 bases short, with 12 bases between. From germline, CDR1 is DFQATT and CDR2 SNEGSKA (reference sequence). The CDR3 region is CSARDLVTENTIYF. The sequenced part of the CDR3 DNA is TGCAGTGCTAGAGATCTGGTGACAGAAAACACC.

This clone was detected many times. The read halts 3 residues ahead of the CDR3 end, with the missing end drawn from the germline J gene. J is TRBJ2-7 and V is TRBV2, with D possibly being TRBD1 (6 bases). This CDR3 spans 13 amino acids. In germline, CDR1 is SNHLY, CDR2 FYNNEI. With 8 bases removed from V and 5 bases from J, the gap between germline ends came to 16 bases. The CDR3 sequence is CASLSWGRDEQYF. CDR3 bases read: TGTGCCAGCCTTTCCTGGGGGCGGGACGAG.

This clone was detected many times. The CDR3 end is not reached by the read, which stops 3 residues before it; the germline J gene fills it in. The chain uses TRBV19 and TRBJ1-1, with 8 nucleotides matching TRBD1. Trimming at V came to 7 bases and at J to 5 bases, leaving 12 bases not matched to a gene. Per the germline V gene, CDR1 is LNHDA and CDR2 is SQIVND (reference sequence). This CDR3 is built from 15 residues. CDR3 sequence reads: CASTFQGAGRTEAFF. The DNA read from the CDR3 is TGTGCCAGTACCTTTCAGGGGGCAGGGAGGACTGAA. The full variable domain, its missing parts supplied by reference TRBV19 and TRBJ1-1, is DGGITQSPKYLFRKEGQNVTLSCEQNLNHDAMYWYRQDPGQGLRLIYYSQIVNDFQKGDIAEGYSVSREKKESFPLTVTSAQKNPTAFYLCASTFQGAGRTEAFFGQGTRLTVV.

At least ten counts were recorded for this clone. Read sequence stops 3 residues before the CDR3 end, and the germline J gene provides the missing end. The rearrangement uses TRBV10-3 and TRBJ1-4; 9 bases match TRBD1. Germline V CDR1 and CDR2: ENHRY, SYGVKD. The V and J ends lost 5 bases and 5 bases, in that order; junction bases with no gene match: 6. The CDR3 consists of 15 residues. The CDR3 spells CAISSTGGGNEKLFF. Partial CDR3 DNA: TGTGCCATCAGTTCTACAGGGGGCGGGAATGAAAAA.

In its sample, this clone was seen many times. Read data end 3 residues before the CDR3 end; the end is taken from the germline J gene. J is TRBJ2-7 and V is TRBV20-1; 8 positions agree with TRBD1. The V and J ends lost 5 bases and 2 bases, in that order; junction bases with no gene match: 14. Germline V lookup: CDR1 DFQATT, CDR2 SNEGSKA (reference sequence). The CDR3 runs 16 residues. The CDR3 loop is CSAQPTRTGTPYEQYF. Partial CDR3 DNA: TGCAGTGCTCAACCGACCCGGACAGGGACTCCCTACGAG.

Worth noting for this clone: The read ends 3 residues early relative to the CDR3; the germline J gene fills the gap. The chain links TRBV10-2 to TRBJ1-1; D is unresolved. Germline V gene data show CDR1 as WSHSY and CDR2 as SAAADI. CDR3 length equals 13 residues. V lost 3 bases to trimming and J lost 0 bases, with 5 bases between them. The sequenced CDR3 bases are TGCGCCAGCAGTGAACAGCTGAACACTGAA. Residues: CASSEQLNTE. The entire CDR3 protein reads CASSEQLNTEAFF.

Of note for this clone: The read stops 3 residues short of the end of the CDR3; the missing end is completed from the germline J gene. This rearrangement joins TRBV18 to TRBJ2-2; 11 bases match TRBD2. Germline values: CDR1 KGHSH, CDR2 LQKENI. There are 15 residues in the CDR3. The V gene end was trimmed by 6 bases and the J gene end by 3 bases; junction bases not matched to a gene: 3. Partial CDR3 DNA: TGTGCCAGCTCTCCGGGACTAGCGGACACCGGGGAG. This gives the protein CASSPGLADTGE. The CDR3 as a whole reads CASSPGLADTGELFF.

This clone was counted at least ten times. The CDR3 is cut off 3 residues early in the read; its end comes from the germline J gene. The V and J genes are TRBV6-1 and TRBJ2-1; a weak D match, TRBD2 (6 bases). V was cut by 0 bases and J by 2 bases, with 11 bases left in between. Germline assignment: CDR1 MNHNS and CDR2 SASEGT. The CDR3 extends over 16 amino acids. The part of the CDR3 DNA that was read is TGTGCCAGCAGTGAAGCGCTTCGCGGGACCTACAATGAG. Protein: CASSEALRGTYNE. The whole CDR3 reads CASSEALRGTYNEQFF.

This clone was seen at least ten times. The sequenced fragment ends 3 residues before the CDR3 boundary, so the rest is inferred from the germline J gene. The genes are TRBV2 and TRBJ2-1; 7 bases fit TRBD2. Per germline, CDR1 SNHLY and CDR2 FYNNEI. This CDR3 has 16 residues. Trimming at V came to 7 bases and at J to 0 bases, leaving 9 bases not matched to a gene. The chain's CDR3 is CASNRERENSYNEQFF. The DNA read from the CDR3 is TGTGCCAGCAACAGAGAGCGGGAAAACTCCTACAATGAG.

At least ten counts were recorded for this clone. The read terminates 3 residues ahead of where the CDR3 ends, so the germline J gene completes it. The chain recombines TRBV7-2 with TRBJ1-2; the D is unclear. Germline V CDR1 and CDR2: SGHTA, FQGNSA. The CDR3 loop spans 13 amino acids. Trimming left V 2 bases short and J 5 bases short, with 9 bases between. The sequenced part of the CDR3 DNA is TGTGCCAGCAGCTTACCCCGGTTATATGGC. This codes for CASSLPRLYG. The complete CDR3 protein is CASSLPRLYGYTF.

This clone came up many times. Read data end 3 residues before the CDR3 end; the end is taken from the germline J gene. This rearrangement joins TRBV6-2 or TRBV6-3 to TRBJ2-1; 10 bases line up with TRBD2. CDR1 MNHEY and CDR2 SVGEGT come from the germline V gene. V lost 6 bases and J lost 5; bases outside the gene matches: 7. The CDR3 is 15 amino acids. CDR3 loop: CASSPSGRSNNEQFF. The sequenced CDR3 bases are TGTGCCAGCAGCCCTAGCGGGAGATCGAACAATGAG.

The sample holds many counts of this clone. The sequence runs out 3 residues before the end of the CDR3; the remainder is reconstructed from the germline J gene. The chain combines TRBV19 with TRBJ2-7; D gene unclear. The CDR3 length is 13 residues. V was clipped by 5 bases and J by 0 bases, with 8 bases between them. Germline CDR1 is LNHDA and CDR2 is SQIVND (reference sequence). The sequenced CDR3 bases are TGTGCCAGTAGTTTCTCCCTCTCCTACGAG. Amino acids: CASSFSLSYE. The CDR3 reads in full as CASSFSLSYEQYF.

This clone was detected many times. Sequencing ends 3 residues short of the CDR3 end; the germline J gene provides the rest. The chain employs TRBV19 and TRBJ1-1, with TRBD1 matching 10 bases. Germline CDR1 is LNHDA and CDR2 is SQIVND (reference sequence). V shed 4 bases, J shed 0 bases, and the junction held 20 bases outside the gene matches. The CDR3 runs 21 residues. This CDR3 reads CASSSGPGQGHIKTLNTEAFF. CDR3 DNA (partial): TGTGCCAGTAGTAGTGGCCCGGGACAGGGGCATATCAAGACGCTGAACACTGAA.

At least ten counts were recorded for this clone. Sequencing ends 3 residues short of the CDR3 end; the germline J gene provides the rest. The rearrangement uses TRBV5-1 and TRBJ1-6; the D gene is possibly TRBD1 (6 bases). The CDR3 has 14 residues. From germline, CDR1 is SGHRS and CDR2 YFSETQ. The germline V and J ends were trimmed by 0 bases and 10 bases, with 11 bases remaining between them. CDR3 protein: CASSLGQDGSPLHF. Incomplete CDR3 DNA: TGCGCCAGCAGCTTGGGACAGGACGGCTCACCC.

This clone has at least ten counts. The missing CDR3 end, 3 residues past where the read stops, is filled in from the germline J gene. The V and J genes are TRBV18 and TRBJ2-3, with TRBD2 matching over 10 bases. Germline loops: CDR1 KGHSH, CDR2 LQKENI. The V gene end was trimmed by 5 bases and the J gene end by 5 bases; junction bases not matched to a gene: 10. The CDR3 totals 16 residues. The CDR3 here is CASSTSGRALGDTQYF. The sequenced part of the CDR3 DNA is TGTGCCAGCTCAACCAGCGGGAGGGCCCTCGGAGATACG.

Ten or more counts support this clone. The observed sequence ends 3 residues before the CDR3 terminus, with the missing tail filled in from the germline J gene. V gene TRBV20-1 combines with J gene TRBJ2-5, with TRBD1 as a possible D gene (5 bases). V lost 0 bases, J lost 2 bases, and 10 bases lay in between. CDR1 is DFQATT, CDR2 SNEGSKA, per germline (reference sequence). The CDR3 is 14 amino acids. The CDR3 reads CSAREGTGQETQYF. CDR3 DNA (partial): TGCAGTGCTAGAGAAGGTACAGGTCAAGAGACC.

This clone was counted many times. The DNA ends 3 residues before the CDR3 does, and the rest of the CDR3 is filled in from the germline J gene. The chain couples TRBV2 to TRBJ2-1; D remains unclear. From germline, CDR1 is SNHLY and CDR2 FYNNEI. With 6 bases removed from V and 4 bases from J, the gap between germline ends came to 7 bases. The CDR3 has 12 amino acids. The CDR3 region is CASRGLYNEQFF. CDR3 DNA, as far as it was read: TGTGCCAGCAGGGGCCTTTACAATGAG.